A single sample gave rise to the 29 T cell receptor beta chains below, sequenced in a study of cytomegalovirus exposure and HLA in healthy donors. PCR involved 60 Vbeta and 13 Jbeta primers. Sequenced by immunoSEQ multiplex PCR; TCRdb stores in-frame clones only, minus some. This sample carries about 110,000 clones, with 0.55% to 0.6% going to the ten biggest clones. Sequenced input: PBMCs. The receptors shown here come from a man aged 45-65 years in good health and CMV-seronegative.

This rearrangement joins TRBV6-1 to TRBJ1-4; no reliable D call. Germline CDR1 and CDR2: MNHNS and SASEGT. The CDR3 loop spans 15 amino acids. The V gene lost 4 bases and the J gene lost 4 bases, with 13 bases spanning the gap. CDR3 nucleotide sequence: TGTGCCAGCAGTGCTAACCCGGGAGGTAATGAAAAACTGTTTTTT. Translated: CASSANPGGNEKLFF.

The V call is TRBV10-3, the J call TRBJ1-2; tentative D call: TRBD1 (5 bases). Trimming cost V 10 bases and J 2 bases, with 11 bases left between them. This CDR3 comprises 12 residues. The V gene's germline CDR1 is ENHRY and CDR2 SYGVKD. This CDR3 reads CANKGLNYGYTF. The CDR3 DNA reads TGTGCCAACAAGGGACTGAACTATGGCTACACCTTC.

This rearrangement joins TRBV16 to TRBJ1-2; possibly TRBD1 for D (5 bases). The V end lost 7 bases, the J end lost 0 bases, and 12 bases lay between the germline ends. The CDR3 is made up of 14 amino acids. The germline CDR1 and CDR2 sequences are KGHSY and FQNENV. For the CDR3, the DNA is TGTGCCAGCAACTGGGGCAGATCTAACTATGGCTACACCTTC. It translates to CASNWGRSNYGYTF. Together with reference TRBV16 and TRBJ1-2, the CDR3 gives the full variable domain: GEEVAQTPKHLVRGEGQKAKLYCAPIKGHSYVFWYQQVLKNEFKFLISFQNENVFDETGMPKERFSAKCLPNSPCSLEIQATKLEDSAVYFCASNWGRSNYGYTFGSGTRLTVV.

Notes on this clone: The junction does not match germline at one end; this may be a read error. The chain is built from TRBV13 and TRBJ2-7; 7 bases match TRBD1. Germline V gene sequence: CDR1 PRHDT, CDR2 FYEKMQ (reference sequence). This CDR3 comprises 15 residues. The CDR3, as DNA: TGTGCCGGCAGCTTAGCCCGGACAGGCACCTACGAGCAGTACTTC. Protein product: CAGSLARTGTYEQYF.

V gene TRBV7-9 combines with J gene TRBJ2-5, with a weak D call TRBD1 (6 bases). Germline V gene sequence: CDR1 SEHNR, CDR2 FQNEAQ (reference sequence). This CDR3 comprises 18 residues. V was shortened by 3 bases and J by 5 bases, with 25 bases between the two germline ends. CDR3 sequence: CASSLGSWLGARTETQYF. CDR3 in DNA: TGTGCCAGCAGCTTGGGAAGCTGGTTGGGGGCGCGAACTGAGACCCAGTACTTC. The whole variable domain, remainder taken from reference TRBV7-9 and TRBJ2-5, is DTGVSQNPRHKITKRGQNVTFRCDPISEHNRLYWYRQTLGQGPEFLTYFQNEAQLEKSRLLSDRFSAERPKGSFSTLEIQRTEQGDSAMYLCASSLGSWLGARTETQYFGPGTRLLVL.

This chain joins TRBV7-9 and TRBJ1-1; the D gene is possibly TRBD1 (5 bases). Germline lookup yields CDR1 SEHNR and CDR2 FQNEAQ (reference sequence). The V end was cut by 0 bases, the J end by 4 bases, with 9 bases between. The CDR3 extends over 14 amino acids. CDR3 residues: CASSLAGGGTEAFF. The CDR3 nucleotides read TGTGCCAGCAGCTTAGCCGGCGGGGGCACTGAAGCTTTCTTT.

The CDR3 reads CASRKAEVNTQYF. The DNA of the CDR3 is TGTGCCAGCAGGAAAGCGGAAGTCAATACGCAGTATTTT. The V and J genes are TRBV5-5 and TRBJ2-3; possible D gene TRBD2, 5 bases. Germline V gene sequence: CDR1 SGHKS, CDR2 YYEKEE (reference sequence). The CDR3 runs to 13 residues. V was cut by 5 bases and J by 7 bases, with 14 bases left in between.

The genes are TRBV19 and TRBJ1-2; 11 nucleotides line up with TRBD1. With 5 bases clipped from V and 3 bases from J, the junction kept 8 bases outside the gene matches. This CDR3 spans 16 amino acids. Per the germline V gene, CDR1 is LNHDA and CDR2 is SQIVND (reference sequence). The CDR3 sequence is CASSPIRTGGDYGYTF. CDR3 coding DNA: TGTGCCAGTAGTCCTATTAGGACAGGGGGCGACTATGGCTACACCTTC.

The chain employs TRBV25-1 and TRBJ1-2; D gene unclear. With 4 bases removed from V and 7 bases from J, the gap between germline ends came to 7 bases. Germline lookup yields CDR1 MGHDK and CDR2 SYGVNS. The CDR3 totals 11 residues. CDR3 region: CASSGNGGYTF. For the CDR3, the DNA is TGTGCCAGCAGTGGTAACGGTGGCTACACCTTC.

The chain joins TRBV10-1 to TRBJ2-3; 7 bases align to TRBD1. Germline CDR1 is WNHNN and CDR2 is SYGVQD (reference sequence). After removal of 6 bases from V and 1 base from J, the junction contained 4 bases not matched to a gene. CDR3 length equals 14 residues. CDR3 residues: CASSRGSGTDTQYF. The CDR3 DNA reads TGCGCCAGCAGCAGGGGGTCAGGCACAGATACGCAGTATTTT.

This chain uses TRBV10-2 with TRBJ2-1; 7 bases map to TRBD2. The CDR3 runs to 14 residues. Germline assignment: CDR1 WSHSY and CDR2 SAAADI. V lost 7 bases and J lost 2; bases outside the gene matches: 5. In DNA, the CDR3 is TGCGCCAGCACTCCAGCGGGGACCTACAATGAGCAGTTCTTC. Protein product: CASTPAGTYNEQFF.

The chain is built from TRBV5-6 and TRBJ2-7; 13 bases line up with TRBD2. The CDR3 has 14 amino acids. Per germline, CDR1 SGHDT and CDR2 YYEEEE. V gave up 6 bases and J gave up 4 bases; unmatched junction bases: 4. The CDR3 region has the DNA TGTGCCAGCACACTAGCGGGAGGGAGTTACGAGCAGTACTTC. Translated: CASTLAGGSYEQYF.

This chain joins TRBV13 and TRBJ1-4; TRBD1 agrees at 10 bases. This CDR3 spans 14 amino acids. The germline V gene encodes CDR1 PRHDT and CDR2 FYEKMQ (reference sequence). Trimming removed 4 bases from V and 6 bases from J; junction bases left unmatched: 2. The CDR3 spells CASSSGQGYEKLFF. The CDR3 DNA reads TGTGCCAGCAGCTCGGGACAGGGGTATGAAAAACTGTTTTTT.

CDR3 DNA: TGTGCCAGCAGTTCCGTGGGGGCCGGGGCCAACGTCCTGACTTTC. Protein product: CASSSVGAGANVLTF. V and J are TRBV7-9 and TRBJ2-6; maybe TRBD1 (6 bases). This CDR3 is built from 15 residues. V was pared by 6 bases and J by 4 bases, with 13 bases between. Germline CDR1 SEHNR, CDR2 FQNEAQ (reference sequence). Using reference TRBV7-9 and TRBJ2-6 for the parts outside the CDR3, the full variable domain is DTGVSQNPRHKITKRGQNVTFRCDPISEHNRLYWYRQTLGQGPEFLTYFQNEAQLEKSRLLSDRFSAERPKGSFSTLEIQRTEQGDSAMYLCASSSVGAGANVLTFGAGSRLTVL.

The rearrangement links TRBV19 to TRBJ1-1, with D perhaps matching TRBD1 (5 bases). CDR1 is LNHDA and CDR2 is SQIVND in the germline V gene (reference sequence). There are 12 residues in the CDR3. Trimming took 3 bases from V and 7 from J, leaving 9 bases between them. CDR3 in amino acids: CASSMGGSEAFF. The CDR3 nucleotides are TGTGCCAGTAGTATGGGGGGAAGTGAAGCTTTCTTT. The full variable domain, with the rest looked up from reference TRBV19 and TRBJ1-1, is DGGITQSPKYLFRKEGQNVTLSCEQNLNHDAMYWYRQDPGQGLRLIYYSQIVNDFQKGDIAEGYSVSREKKESFPLTVTSAQKNPTAFYLCASSMGGSEAFFGQGTRLTVV.

This chain joins TRBV2 and TRBJ1-2; D possibly corresponds to TRBD1 (6 bases). The germline gives CDR1 SNHLY, CDR2 FYNNEI. The V end lost 1 base, the J end lost 7 bases, and 16 bases lay between the germline ends. This CDR3 is 15 amino acids long. The CDR3 DNA reads TGTGCCAGCAGTGAAGGTGTGCGGGGGCCTCTTGGCTACACCTTC. This gives the protein CASSEGVRGPLGYTF.

The V and J genes are TRBV9 and TRBJ2-7; D possibly corresponds to TRBD1 (5 bases). Trimming pared 0 bases from V and 0 bases from J, leaving 7 bases between. The CDR3 is 14 amino acids. CDR1 and CDR2 from the germline V gene are SGDLS and YYNGEE. The CDR3 nucleotides read TGTGCCAGCAGCGTAGGGGGCCCCTCCTACGAGCAGTACTTC. Protein sequence: CASSVGGPSYEQYF.

The chain has TRBV19 and TRBJ1-2, with D unresolved. The germline V gene has CDR1 LNHDA and CDR2 SQIVND (reference sequence). This CDR3 spans 15 amino acids. Trimming removed 4 bases from V and 5 bases from J, with 17 bases in between. The CDR3 region is CASSNDRAGGYGYTF. In DNA form, the CDR3 reads TGTGCCAGTAGTAACGACCGGGCGGGAGGTTATGGCTACACCTTC.

The chain employs TRBV6-5 and TRBJ2-2, with D possibly TRBD2 on 6 matching bases. CDR1 is MNHEY, CDR2 SVGAGI, per germline. CDR3 size: 15 residues. Trimming pared 6 bases from V and 9 bases from J, leaving 20 bases between. CDR3 in amino acids: CASSPGRGTPRELFF. The CDR3, as DNA: TGTGCCAGCAGCCCCGGTCGGGGGACCCCCCGGGAGCTGTTTTTT.

The chain recombines TRBV11-2 with TRBJ1-1; D gene unclear. Trimming pared 5 bases from V and 0 bases from J, leaving 7 bases between. There are 13 residues in the CDR3. Per the germline V gene, CDR1 is SGHAT and CDR2 is FQNNGV. The CDR3 nucleotides read TGTGCCAGCAGCCCGAGTATGAACACTGAAGCTTTCTTT. Translating it yields CASSPSMNTEAFF.

V is TRBV7-2 and J is TRBJ2-1; 8 bases align to TRBD2. Germline loops: CDR1 SGHTA, CDR2 FQGNSA. The J segment lost 0 bases and the V segment lost 7 bases, leaving 2 bases of the junction unmatched. The CDR3 length is 14 residues. The CDR3 sequence: CASKREFSYNEQFF. The CDR3 nucleotides are TGTGCCAGCAAGCGGGAGTTCTCCTACAATGAGCAGTTCTTC.

The CDR3 is CATSPSLNSGAKVNEQFF. The CDR3 DNA follows: TGTGCCACCAGCCCCAGCCTTAATAGCGGAGCTAAAGTCAATGAGCAGTTCTTC. The chain recombines TRBV15 with TRBJ2-1; D perhaps matches TRBD2 (6 bases). Germline V lookup: CDR1 LNHNV, CDR2 YYDKDF (reference sequence). CDR3 length: 18 amino acids. V lost 5 bases and J lost 6, with 26 bases in between.

The chain has TRBV6-1 and TRBJ1-5; 7 nucleotides align to TRBD1. V dropped 2 bases and J dropped 7; count of bases not matched to a gene: 5. The CDR3 is 14 residues long. Germline V CDR1 and CDR2: MNHNS, SASEGT. The CDR3 protein is CASSEQGVGQPQHF. The CDR3 nucleotides are TGTGCCAGCAGTGAACAGGGGGTCGGCCAGCCCCAGCATTTT.

The rearrangement uses TRBV7-8 and TRBJ2-3; TRBD1 is a possible D gene (5 bases). From germline, CDR1 is SGHVS and CDR2 FQNEAQ. The CDR3 loop spans 15 amino acids. V lost 5 bases to trimming and J lost 1 base, with 13 bases between them. Here the CDR3 reads CASSPVRARTDTQYF. The CDR3 region has the DNA TGTGCCAGCAGCCCAGTCAGGGCTCGCACAGATACGCAGTATTTT.

The chain joins TRBV25-1 to TRBJ1-2; the D gene is possibly TRBD1 (6 bases). V was cut by 6 bases and J by 2 bases, with 10 bases left in between. CDR1 is MGHDK and CDR2 is SYGVNS in the germline V gene. The CDR3 runs 13 residues. CDR3: CASSETGNYGYTF. The CDR3 region has the DNA TGTGCCAGCAGCGAGACAGGAAACTATGGCTACACCTTC.

The chain joins TRBV2 to TRBJ2-3; 7 bases are a match to TRBD1. This CDR3 is built from 15 residues. The V and J ends lost 4 bases and 6 bases, in that order; junction bases with no gene match: 10. Looked up from germline, CDR1 is SNHLY and CDR2 is FYNNEI. For the CDR3, the DNA is TGTGCCAGCAGTGTGTTAGACAGGGCATCCGATACGCAGTATTTT. Protein product: CASSVLDRASDTQYF. Full variable domain (outside the CDR3, taken from reference TRBV2 and TRBJ2-3): EPEVTQTPSHQVTQMGQEVILRCVPISNHLYFYWYRQILGQKVEFLVSFYNNEISEKSEIFDDQFSVERPDGSNFTLKIRSTKLEDSAMYFCASSVLDRASDTQYFGPGTRLTVL.

The rearrangement uses TRBV6-1 and TRBJ1-1; a possible D gene is TRBD1 (5 bases). CDR1 MNHNS and CDR2 SASEGT come from the germline V gene. With 2 bases removed from V and 4 bases from J, the gap between germline ends came to 11 bases. The CDR3 spans 14 residues. DNA for the CDR3: TGTGCCAGCAGTGAAATGGGAGGGGTCACTGAAGCTTTCTTT. Protein: CASSEMGGVTEAFF.

The chain carries TRBV30 and TRBJ2-7; TRBD2 matches 14 bases. The CDR3 runs to 14 residues. CDR1 is GTSNPN, CDR2 SVGIG, per germline (reference sequence). Losses at the gene ends were 3 bases for V and 5 bases for J; bases not matched to a gene: 3. The CDR3 DNA reads as TGTGCCTGGAGGGGACTAGCGGGAGTGAACGAGCAGTACTTC. This codes for CAWRGLAGVNEQYF.

The chain has TRBV7-9 and TRBJ2-7, with TRBD2 matching over 15 bases. CDR3 length equals 18 residues. Germline V CDR1 and CDR2: SEHNR, FQNEAQ (reference sequence). J lost 6 bases, V lost 5 bases, and 14 bases had no gene match. CDR3 DNA: TGTGCCAGCAGCCCCCCTGGACTAGCGGGAGGGCCCTTTTTCGAGCAGTACTTC. Protein sequence: CASSPPGLAGGPFFEQYF.